This T cell receptor beta chain was sequenced for a study of spatial heterogeneity in lung cancer. Study details: Across the raw uncorrected reads, a unique TCR and UMI combination was observed, on average, more than ten times.

TCR cDNA molecules were tagged individually, and each one carried a unique molecular identifier. One entry per CDR3 protein results from TCRdb running MiXCR on the 5' RACE reads. Of 43,000 or so distinct CDR3 sequences detected, approximately 7% appear once; the ten largest clones hold about 39%. The CDR3 runs 13 residues. The V and J ends lost 4 bases and 4 bases, in that order; junction bases with no gene match: 3. Per germline, CDR1 SGHRS and CDR2 YFSETQ. Time point in this sample: sample taken at primary tumor resection. Whole RNA was taken from tumor, nontumor lung or frozen PBMC; it was then sequenced unsorted. Samples were donated by 72 untreated early-stage non-small cell lung cancer patients.

The V call is TRBV5-1, the J call TRBJ1-1; 8 bases are a match to TRBD1. This clonotype was sampled from a female donor with early-stage non-small cell lung cancer. This material consisted of PBMCs, taken at surgery. The CDR3, as DNA: TGCGCCAGCAGCCAGGGGGCTGGCACTGAAGCTTTCTTT. This encodes CASSQGAGTEAFF.